This T cell receptor (beta chain) is from a study of blood T cells in healthy people across ages. Study-level points and caveats: Greater diversity and more naive CD4+ cells were seen in long-lived donors than in aged donors.

Concerning this clonotype: No antigen is known for it.

The use of a sample-barcoded 5' primer and a J-beta primer mix characterized a second PCR of 7 to 11 cycles. Sequencing of every sample gave 2.5 million or more CDR3-containing paired-end reads. TCRdb reanalysed the 5' RACE reads using MiXCR and keeps one entry per CDR3 protein. This table holds some 640,000 distinct CDR3 sequences, 45% to 50% found once. This CDR3 region has 14 residues. Germline V gives CDR1 SGHAT, CDR2 FQDESV (reference sequence). Trimming cost V 2 bases and J 9 bases, with 14 bases left between them. The chain employs TRBV11-1 and TRBJ2-1; D perhaps matches TRBD1 (5 bases). The receptor was derived from a woman aged 60-75 years in good health. The sample taken for sequencing was blood. The CDR3 region is CASSLRAGKAEQFF. The CDR3 DNA reads TGTGCCAGCAGCTTAAGGGCAGGGAAGGCTGAGCAGTTCTTC.